A selection of T cell receptor beta chains follows, all from one sample in a study of blood T cell repertoires in COVID-19. Repertoires were generated with immunoSEQ multiplex PCR, while TCRdb's copy carries only in-frame clones and drops some. The profile covers 100,000 to 150,000 clones, with around 89% appearing a single time and about 9.3% taken by the ten largest. The sequenced sample consisted of peripheral blood. These receptors came from a middle-aged man with acute or convalescent COVID-19. CDR3s include the opening cysteine and the closing phenylalanine or tryptophan. Each record gives: CDR3 protein, CDR3 DNA, clone size, D gene, J gene, V gene. D genes are given only for firm matches. Clone size is given for some rows only: seen once, a few or many times, or a class if the clone is expanded.

CDR3aa: CASSLRTGGLYEQYF
CDR3nt: TGTGCCAGCAGTTTGCGGACAGGGGGCTTGTACGAGCAGTACTTC
abundance: -
d_gene: TRBD1
j_gene: TRBJ2-7
v_gene: TRBV28

CDR3aa: CASSEGTEGGQPQHF
CDR3nt: TGCGCCAGCAGCGAAGGGACAGAGGGTGGCCAGCCCCAGCATTTT
abundance: -
d_gene: TRBD1
j_gene: TRBJ1-5
v_gene: TRBV5-1

CDR3aa: CASSLSGLGEAFF
CDR3nt: TGTGCCAGCAGCTTGTCGGGGTTAGGTGAAGCTTTCTTT
abundance: -
d_gene: -
j_gene: TRBJ1-1
v_gene: TRBV7-3

CDR3aa: CASSVEGDSYNEQFF
CDR3nt: TGTGCCAGCAGCGTAGAGGGGGACTCCTACAATGAGCAGTTCTTC
abundance: -
d_gene: -
j_gene: TRBJ2-1
v_gene: TRBV9

CDR3aa: CASSVAGQFSDTQYF
CDR3nt: TGTGCCAGCAGCGTAGCCGGACAGTTTTCAGATACGCAGTATTTT
abundance: -
d_gene: -
j_gene: TRBJ2-3
v_gene: TRBV9

CDR3aa: CASSQVAGTTEAFF
CDR3nt: TGTGCCAGCAGCCAAGTGGCGGGAACCACTGAAGCTTTCTTT
abundance: few
d_gene: -
j_gene: TRBJ1-1
v_gene: TRBV3-1/TRBV3-2

CDR3aa: CASSPDRPRRNYGYTF
CDR3nt: TGTGCCAGCAGCCCCGACAGGCCCCGGCGAAACTATGGCTACACCTTC
abundance: -
d_gene: -
j_gene: TRBJ1-2
v_gene: TRBV7-9

CDR3aa: CASSLRHEWAEGYTF
CDR3nt: TGTGCCAGCAGCTTAAGGCATGAGTGGGCAGAAGGCTACACCTTC
abundance: -
d_gene: -
j_gene: TRBJ1-2
v_gene: TRBV7-3

CDR3aa: CSGGTAGKLFF
CDR3nt: TGCAGCGGGGGGACAGCTGGAAAACTGTTTTTT
abundance: -
d_gene: TRBD1
j_gene: TRBJ1-4
v_gene: TRBV29-1

CDR3aa: CASRVYGYTF
CDR3nt: TGTGCCTCCAGGGTCTATGGCTACACCTTC
abundance: -
d_gene: -
j_gene: TRBJ1-2
v_gene: TRBV30

CDR3aa: CATRGTGGDNEKLFF
CDR3nt: TGTGCCACTAGAGGTACAGGGGGCGATAATGAAAAACTGTTTTTT
abundance: -
d_gene: TRBD1
j_gene: TRBJ1-4
v_gene: TRBV10-3

CDR3aa: CASSSGPLTGLEAFF
CDR3nt: TGCGCCAGCAGCTCTGGTCCACTAACAGGGCTTGAAGCTTTCTTT
abundance: -
d_gene: -
j_gene: TRBJ1-1
v_gene: TRBV5-1

CDR3aa: CASSYLAGPYEQYF
CDR3nt: TGCGCCAGCAGCTATCTAGCGGGTCCCTACGAGCAGTACTTC
abundance: -
d_gene: TRBD2
j_gene: TRBJ2-7
v_gene: TRBV4-1

CDR3aa: CASSPNQGHGYSPLHF
CDR3nt: TGCGCCAGCAGCCCAAACCAGGGGCATGGGTATTCACCCCTCCACTTT
abundance: -
d_gene: -
j_gene: TRBJ1-6
v_gene: TRBV5-1

CDR3aa: CASSPGGYEQFF
CDR3nt: TGTGCCAGCAGTCCAGGGGGTTATGAGCAGTTCTTC
abundance: -
d_gene: TRBD1
j_gene: TRBJ2-1
v_gene: TRBV12-3/TRBV12-4

CDR3aa: CATAALGGTGELFF
CDR3nt: TGTGCCACCGCCGCCTTGGGAGGGACCGGGGAGCTGTTTTTT
abundance: -
d_gene: TRBD2
j_gene: TRBJ2-2
v_gene: TRBV15

CDR3aa: CASSSPGQGGGYTF
CDR3nt: TGTGCCAGCAGTTCCCCAGGACAGGGGGGGGGCTACACCTTC
abundance: -
d_gene: TRBD1
j_gene: TRBJ1-2
v_gene: TRBV28

CDR3aa: CASLKGRGRGTEAFF
CDR3nt: TGTGCCAGCCTTAAAGGCAGGGGGCGAGGGACTGAAGCTTTCTTT
abundance: -
d_gene: TRBD1
j_gene: TRBJ1-1
v_gene: TRBV11-2

CDR3aa: CASSLGTPDQETQYF
CDR3nt: TGTGCCAGCAGCTTGGGCACTCCCGACCAAGAGACCCAGTACTTC
abundance: -
d_gene: -
j_gene: TRBJ2-5
v_gene: TRBV5-4

CDR3aa: CASSQPTGGAQPQHF
CDR3nt: TGCGCCAGCAGCCAACCAACAGGGGGGGCTCAGCCCCAGCATTTT
abundance: -
d_gene: TRBD1
j_gene: TRBJ1-5
v_gene: TRBV4-1

CDR3aa: CASEERGGDQPQHF
CDR3nt: TGTGCCTCTGAGGAGAGGGGGGGGGATCAGCCCCAGCATTTT
abundance: -
d_gene: -
j_gene: TRBJ1-5
v_gene: TRBV10-3

CDR3aa: CASSPPSAGKETQYF
CDR3nt: TGTGCCAGCTCCCCACCATCAGCGGGCAAAGAGACCCAGTACTTC
abundance: -
d_gene: -
j_gene: TRBJ2-5
v_gene: TRBV18

CDR3aa: CASSYTGDLRNTIYF
CDR3nt: TGTGCCAGCAGCTACACAGGGGATCTACGAAACACCATATATTTT
abundance: -
d_gene: TRBD1
j_gene: TRBJ1-3
v_gene: TRBV7-9

CDR3aa: CASSLDRPGTTGELFF
CDR3nt: TGTGCCAGCAGCTTAGACCGGCCGGGAACAACCGGGGAGCTGTTTTTT
abundance: -
d_gene: -
j_gene: TRBJ2-2
v_gene: TRBV5-4

CDR3aa: CAISEYRGSNTGELFF
CDR3nt: TGTGCCATCAGTGAGTACAGGGGATCGAACACCGGGGAGCTGTTTTTT
abundance: -
d_gene: TRBD1
j_gene: TRBJ2-2
v_gene: TRBV10-3

CDR3aa: CASSQDLETQYF
CDR3nt: TGTGCCAGCAGCCAAGATCTGGAGACCCAGTACTTC
abundance: -
d_gene: -
j_gene: TRBJ2-5
v_gene: TRBV3-1/TRBV3-2

CDR3aa: CARNRGRGGAFF
CDR3nt: TGTGCCAGAAACAGGGGGCGTGGGGGGGCTTTCTTT
abundance: once
d_gene: TRBD1
j_gene: TRBJ1-1
v_gene: TRBV6-9

CDR3aa: CASSNRGPRSYYTF
CDR3nt: TGTGCCAGCAGCAACAGGGGGCCCCGATCATACTACACCTTC
abundance: -
d_gene: TRBD1
j_gene: TRBJ1-2
v_gene: TRBV7-2

CDR3aa: CAIRQDPTNEKLFF
CDR3nt: TGTGCCATCCGACAGGACCCAACTAATGAAAAACTGTTTTTT
abundance: -
d_gene: -
j_gene: TRBJ1-4
v_gene: TRBV10-3

CDR3aa: CASRGSEAFF
CDR3nt: TGTGCCAGCCGGGGGTCTGAAGCTTTCTTT
abundance: -
d_gene: -
j_gene: TRBJ1-1
v_gene: TRBV3-1/TRBV3-2

CDR3aa: CASSLRLWTGGTGVGYTF
CDR3nt: TGTGCCAGCAGCTTAAGGCTCTGGACAGGGGGCACCGGGGTTGGCTACACCTTC
abundance: -
d_gene: TRBD1
j_gene: TRBJ1-2
v_gene: TRBV11-3

CDR3aa: CASSQAPGNTEAFF
CDR3nt: TGTGCCAGCAGCCAAGCCCCCGGGAACACTGAAGCTTTCTTT
abundance: -
d_gene: -
j_gene: TRBJ1-1
v_gene: TRBV14

CDR3aa: CASRPTGFPTYEQYF
CDR3nt: TGTGCCAGCAGACCAACAGGGTTTCCAACCTACGAGCAGTACTTC
abundance: -
d_gene: -
j_gene: TRBJ2-7
v_gene: TRBV6-6

CDR3aa: CASSVSRQGGLYEQYF
CDR3nt: TGTGCCAGTAGTGTCTCCCGACAGGGTGGGCTCTACGAGCAGTACTTC
abundance: -
d_gene: TRBD1
j_gene: TRBJ2-7
v_gene: TRBV19

CDR3aa: CASGGLVSEQYF
CDR3nt: TGTGCCAGCGGAGGACTAGTTAGCGAGCAGTACTTC
abundance: -
d_gene: TRBD2
j_gene: TRBJ2-7
v_gene: TRBV9

CDR3aa: CASSSQPQETQYF
CDR3nt: TGTGCCAGCAGCTCACAGCCTCAAGAGACCCAGTACTTC
abundance: -
d_gene: -
j_gene: TRBJ2-5
v_gene: TRBV13

CDR3aa: CASSPGTLYQETQYF
CDR3nt: TGTGCCAGCAGCCCCGGGACATTGTACCAAGAGACCCAGTACTTC
abundance: -
d_gene: -
j_gene: TRBJ2-5
v_gene: TRBV11-2

CDR3aa: CASSSDRTVFITEAFF
CDR3nt: TGTGCCAGCTCATCGGACCGGACAGTCTTTATCACTGAAGCTTTCTTT
abundance: -
d_gene: -
j_gene: TRBJ1-1
v_gene: TRBV18

CDR3aa: CASSPDRPYGYTF
CDR3nt: TGTGCCAGCAGCCCTGACAGGCCCTATGGCTACACCTTC
abundance: once
d_gene: -
j_gene: TRBJ1-2
v_gene: TRBV28

CDR3aa: CAISDPYEDTDYGYTF
CDR3nt: TGTGCCATCAGTGATCCCTACGAAGACACCGACTATGGCTACACCTTC
abundance: -
d_gene: -
j_gene: TRBJ1-2
v_gene: TRBV10-3

CDR3aa: CASSPSGRNTGELFF
CDR3nt: TGTGCCAGCAGCCCTAGCGGGAGAAACACCGGGGAGCTGTTTTTT
abundance: -
d_gene: TRBD2
j_gene: TRBJ2-2
v_gene: TRBV27

CDR3aa: CASSIGGTGTDYGYTF
CDR3nt: TGTGCCAGTAGTATAGGTGGGACAGGGACCGACTATGGCTACACCTTC
abundance: -
d_gene: TRBD1
j_gene: TRBJ1-2
v_gene: TRBV19

CDR3aa: CASSRDMNTEAFF
CDR3nt: TGCGCCAGCAGCCGGGATATGAACACTGAAGCTTTCTTT
abundance: -
d_gene: -
j_gene: TRBJ1-1
v_gene: TRBV10-1

CDR3aa: CASSQAIESPYNEQFF
CDR3nt: TGTGCCAGCAGCCAAGCTATCGAATCCCCCTACAATGAGCAGTTCTTC
abundance: -
d_gene: -
j_gene: TRBJ2-1
v_gene: TRBV3-1/TRBV3-2

CDR3aa: CASSSPWRQGAYEQYF
CDR3nt: TGTGCCAGCAGCTCCCCGTGGAGACAGGGAGCGTACGAGCAGTACTTC
abundance: -
d_gene: TRBD1
j_gene: TRBJ2-7
v_gene: TRBV7-9

CDR3aa: CASSPGALGDEQFF
CDR3nt: TGTGCCAGCAGCCCAGGGGCTCTTGGGGATGAGCAGTTCTTC
abundance: -
d_gene: -
j_gene: TRBJ2-1
v_gene: TRBV27

CDR3aa: CAISGATGGNTEAFF
CDR3nt: TGTGCCATCAGTGGAGCGACAGGGGGTAACACTGAAGCTTTCTTT
abundance: -
d_gene: TRBD1
j_gene: TRBJ1-1
v_gene: TRBV10-3

CDR3aa: CASSLGGQLETQYF
CDR3nt: TGTGCCAGCAGCTTGGGGGGACAGCTAGAGACCCAGTACTTC
abundance: -
d_gene: TRBD1
j_gene: TRBJ2-5
v_gene: TRBV5-4